The clone carrying this TCR beta chain was seen at least ten times. Its antigen is undetermined. This record comes from a study of neurological immune-mediated disorders. It was from 2 million PBMCs stored at -80 C that the unsorted libraries were obtained. Study results and caveats: The most TCR clonal expansion was seen in HTLV-1-associated myelopathy, and the least was seen in multiple sclerosis, which fell below healthy controls. The multiple sclerosis repertoire cluster had no clinical or MRI correlate.

TCRdb itself ran the 5' RACE reads through MiXCR, one entry per CDR3 protein. The data contain about 50,000 distinct CDR3 sequences, 4% to 5.5% of them singletons. The sequence derives from a man aged 50 to 59 with multiple sclerosis. Sequences were obtained from PBMCs.

CDR3 sequence reads: CASTSRGGLGNEQFF. The CDR3 bases are TGTGCCAGCACCTCGCGGGGGGGCCTGGGCAATGAGCAGTTCTTC. The chain employs TRBV12-3 or TRBV12-4 and TRBJ2-1, with 9 bases lining up with TRBD2. This CDR3 comprises 15 residues. With 7 bases clipped from V and 6 bases from J, the junction kept 10 bases outside the gene matches.